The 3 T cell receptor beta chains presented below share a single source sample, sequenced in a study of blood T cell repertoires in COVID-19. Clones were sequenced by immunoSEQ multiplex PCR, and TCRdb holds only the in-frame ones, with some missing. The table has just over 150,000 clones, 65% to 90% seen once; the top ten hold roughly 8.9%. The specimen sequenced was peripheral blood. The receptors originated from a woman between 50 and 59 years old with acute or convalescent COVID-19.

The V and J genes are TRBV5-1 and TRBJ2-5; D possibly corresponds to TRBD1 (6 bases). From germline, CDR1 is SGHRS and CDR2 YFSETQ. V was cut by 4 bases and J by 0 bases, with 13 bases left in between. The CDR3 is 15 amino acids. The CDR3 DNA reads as TGCGCCAGCAGCACCGGACAGATGTACCAAGAGACCCAGTACTTC. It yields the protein CASSTGQMYQETQYF. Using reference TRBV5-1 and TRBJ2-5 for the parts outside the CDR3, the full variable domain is KAGVTQTPRYLIKTRGQQVTLSCSPISGHRSVSWYQQTPGQGLQFLFEYFSETQRNKGNFPGRFSGRQFSNSRSEMNVSTLELGDSALYLCASSTGQMYQETQYFGPGTRLLVL.

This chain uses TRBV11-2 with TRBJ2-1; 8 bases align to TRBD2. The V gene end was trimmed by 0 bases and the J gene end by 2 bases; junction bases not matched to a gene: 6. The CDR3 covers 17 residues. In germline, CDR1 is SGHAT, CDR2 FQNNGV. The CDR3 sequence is CASSLEGSSGAYNEQFF. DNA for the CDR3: TGTGCCAGCAGCTTAGAGGGTAGTAGCGGGGCCTACAATGAGCAGTTCTTC.

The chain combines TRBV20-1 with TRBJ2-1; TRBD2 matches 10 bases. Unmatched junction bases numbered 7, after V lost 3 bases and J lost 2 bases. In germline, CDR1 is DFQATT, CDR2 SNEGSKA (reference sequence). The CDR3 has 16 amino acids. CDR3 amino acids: CSASTASGSAYNEQFF. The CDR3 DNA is TGCAGTGCTAGTACAGCTAGCGGGAGCGCCTACAATGAGCAGTTCTTC.